Presented here are 14 T cell receptor beta chains from one specimen sequenced in a study of blood T cell repertoires in COVID-19. The table came from immunoSEQ multiplex PCR; TCRdb's copy has only in-frame clones and leaves some out. Of nearly 85,000 clones listed, more than 70% are singletons. Sequenced input: peripheral blood. These receptor sequences come from a woman in her fifties or sixties with acute or convalescent COVID-19.

V gene TRBV6-2 or TRBV6-3 combines with J gene TRBJ2-1; TRBD1 is a possible D gene (6 bases). Germline V gene data show CDR1 as MNHEY and CDR2 as SVGEGT. V lost 5 bases and J 7 bases, leaving 18 bases between the germline ends. The CDR3 totals 15 residues. As DNA, the CDR3 is TGTGCCAGCAGTCCCGTGAGGGACACTGGGAATGAGCAGTTCTTC. Translated: CASSPVRDTGNEQFF.

V is TRBV2 and J is TRBJ1-1; D possibly corresponds to TRBD1 (6 bases). The germline V gene has CDR1 SNHLY and CDR2 FYNNEI. The CDR3 loop spans 14 amino acids. Trimming removed 6 bases at V and 3 bases at J, with 14 bases between. The CDR3 region has the DNA TGTGCCAGCAGATTACAGGGTGGTGACACTGAAGCTTTCTTT. This sequence encodes CASRLQGGDTEAFF.

V is TRBV6-5 and J is TRBJ2-1, with 11 bases identical to TRBD2. Germline CDR1 reads MNHEY; CDR2 reads SVGAGI. The CDR3 runs 16 residues. Trimming took 2 bases from V and 9 from J; bases not matched to a gene: 9. The CDR3 region is CASSYMVAGGRSEQFF. The CDR3 nucleotides read TGTGCCAGCAGTTACATGGTAGCGGGAGGGAGAAGTGAGCAGTTCTTC.

The chain uses TRBV29-1 and TRBJ1-1; the D gene is possibly TRBD1 (5 bases). In germline, CDR1 is SQVTM, CDR2 ANQGSEA. With 2 bases removed from V and 1 base from J, the gap between germline ends came to 8 bases. The CDR3 covers 13 residues. DNA for the CDR3: TGCAGCGTTGAAAGCGGGGGGAACACTGAAGCTTTCTTT. It codes for CSVESGGNTEAFF.

The chain has TRBV5-1 and TRBJ2-5; 10 bases align to TRBD2. V dropped 2 bases and J dropped 1; count of bases not matched to a gene: 5. The germline gives CDR1 SGHRS, CDR2 YFSETQ. The CDR3 loop spans 16 amino acids. The CDR3 DNA sequence: TGCGCCAGCAGCTTACTAGCGGGAACGGGCCAAGAGACCCAGTACTTC. Translating gives CASSLLAGTGQETQYF.

This clone was seen once. The DNA of the CDR3 is TGTGCCAGCAGCTTAACCTCCGGGACAGGGGGGAAAGGCTACACCTTC. It is translated as CASSLTSGTGGKGYTF. J is TRBJ1-2 and V is TRBV7-2; the match to TRBD1 covers 11 bases. The J segment lost 8 bases and the V segment lost 2 bases, leaving 10 bases of the junction unmatched. Germline values: CDR1 SGHTA, CDR2 FQGNSA. The CDR3 extends over 16 amino acids.

The chain has TRBV7-9 and TRBJ2-1, with D hard to call. The V gene lost 2 bases and the J gene lost 2 bases, with 10 bases spanning the gap. The CDR3 length is 15 residues. Germline CDR1 is SEHNR and CDR2 is FQNEAQ (reference sequence). This chain's CDR3 is CASSLPSRAYNEQFF. The CDR3 DNA reads as TGTGCCAGCAGCTTACCTAGTCGAGCCTACAATGAGCAGTTCTTC.

The V call is TRBV5-1, the J call TRBJ2-7; 9 bases match TRBD1. Per the germline V gene, CDR1 is SGHRS and CDR2 is YFSETQ. V was clipped by 6 bases and J by 5 bases; unmatched bases: 9. The CDR3 runs to 14 residues. CDR3 DNA sequence: TGCGCCAGCATGGTAACAGGGGGCGGAAACGAGCAGTACTTC. Protein: CASMVTGGGNEQYF.

The chain uses TRBV27 and TRBJ2-3; 13 positions agree with TRBD2. Losses at the gene ends were 6 bases for V and 1 base for J; bases not matched to a gene: 16. Germline CDR1 reads MNHEY; CDR2 reads SMNVEV (reference sequence). This CDR3 is 20 amino acids long. CDR3 coding DNA: TGTGCCAGCAGACCCAACCTAGGGACTAGCGGGATGAAGGGCACAGATACGCAGTATTTT. Translating it yields CASRPNLGTSGMKGTDTQYF.

This chain uses TRBV3-1 (or the pseudogene TRBV3-2) with TRBJ2-1, with a weak D call TRBD2 (5 bases). Trimming removed 0 bases at V and 7 bases at J, with 13 bases between. The CDR3 spans 15 residues. Per germline, CDR1 LGHDT and CDR2 YNNKEL (reference sequence). CDR3 in DNA: TGTGCCAGCAGCCAAGATGTAAGGACTGGGAATGAGCAGTTCTTC. Translated: CASSQDVRTGNEQFF.

The chain links TRBV3-1 (or the pseudogene TRBV3-2) to TRBJ2-2, with D possibly TRBD2 on 6 matching bases. The CDR3 contains 17 residues. Trimming took 1 base from V and 4 from J, leaving 16 bases between them. Germline V gene sequence: CDR1 LGHDT, CDR2 YNNKEL (reference sequence). The CDR3 region is CASSQVPPTSPTGELFF. Here the CDR3 DNA reads TGTGCCAGCAGCCAAGTTCCCCCGACTAGTCCCACCGGGGAGCTGTTTTTT.

The chain carries TRBV7-2 and TRBJ2-3; 10 bases map to TRBD2. The length of the CDR3 is 15 residues. Germline CDR1 is SGHTA and CDR2 is FQGNSA. V dropped 2 bases and J dropped 7; count of bases not matched to a gene: 6. CDR3 bases: TGTGCCAGCAGCTTAAGCGGGGGGGGTATAAATACGCAGTATTTT. Translated, it gives CASSLSGGGINTQYF.

This chain uses TRBV2 with TRBJ1-1; TRBD1 matches 9 bases. The J segment lost 4 bases and the V segment lost 0 bases, leaving 3 bases of the junction unmatched. Germline V gene lookup returns CDR1 SNHLY and CDR2 FYNNEI. The CDR3 length is 15 residues. In DNA form, the CDR3 reads TGTGCCAGCAGTGAAGCACAGGGGGCGGGCACTGAAGCTTTCTTT. Translated: CASSEAQGAGTEAFF.

This chain connects TRBV7-2 to TRBJ2-1; 10 bases match TRBD2. The junction had 4 bases not matched to a gene; V was cut back by 5 bases and J by 3 bases. There are 15 residues in the CDR3. In germline, CDR1 is SGHTA, CDR2 FQGNSA. The CDR3 sequence is CASSPSGGYYNEQFF. Here the CDR3 DNA reads TGTGCCAGCAGCCCTAGCGGGGGATACTACAATGAGCAGTTCTTC.